This T cell receptor beta chain derives from a study of blood T cell repertoires in COVID-19. Study-level information: Samples of COVID-19 (acute and convalescent) were obtained from the United States, Italy and Spain. Sources were T cells, B-cell-depleted T cells, or PBMCs; the material itself was cDNA or gDNA.

This clone was seen only once. In the source study's methods: Amplification of reference gene primers provided the estimated nucleated cell counts. Libraries were prepared by immunoSEQ multiplex PCR; TCRdb keeps only in-frame clonotypes and omits some of them. Clonal size and the V and J genes are those of that table, whereas D and trimming came from the DNA. Of around 140,000 clones in the sample, approximately 87% are singletons; the top ten hold under 2.5%. CDR1 and CDR2 (germline): SGHTA, FQGNSA. There are 12 residues in the CDR3. V was pared by 5 bases and J by 7 bases, with 9 bases between. The sequencing sample was made of peripheral blood. The sequence came from a man aged 45-65 years with active COVID-19. V usage is TRBV7-2 and J usage is TRBJ2-4; perhaps TRBD1 as D (6 bases). The CDR3 bases are TGTGCCAGCAGCCCCCAGGGGAACATTCAGTACTTC. This sequence encodes CASSPQGNIQYF. Filled out from reference TRBV7-2 and TRBJ2-4, the complete variable domain reads GAGVSQSPSNKVTEKGKDVELRCDPISGHTALYWYRQSLGQGLEFLIYFQGNSAPDKSGLPSDRFSAERTGGSVSTLTIQRTQQEDSAVYLCASSPQGNIQYFGAGTRLSVL.